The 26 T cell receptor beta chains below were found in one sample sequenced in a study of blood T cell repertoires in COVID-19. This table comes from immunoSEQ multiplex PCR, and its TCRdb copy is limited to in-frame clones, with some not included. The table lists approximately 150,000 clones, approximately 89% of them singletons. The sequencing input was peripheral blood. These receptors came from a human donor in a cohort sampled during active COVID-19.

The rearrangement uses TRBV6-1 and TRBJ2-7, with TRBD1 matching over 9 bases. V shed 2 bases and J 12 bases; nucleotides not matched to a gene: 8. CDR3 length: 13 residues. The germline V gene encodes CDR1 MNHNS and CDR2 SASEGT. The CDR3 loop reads CASSEFGWGQGYF. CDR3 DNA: TGTGCCAGCAGTGAATTTGGGTGGGGACAGGGGTACTTC.

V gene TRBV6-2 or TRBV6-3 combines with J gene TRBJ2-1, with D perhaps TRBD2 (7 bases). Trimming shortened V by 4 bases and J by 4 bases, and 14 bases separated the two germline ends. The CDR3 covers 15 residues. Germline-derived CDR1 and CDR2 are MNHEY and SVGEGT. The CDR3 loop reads CASSFRGGLYNEQFF. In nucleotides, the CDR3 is TGTGCCAGCAGTTTCCGCGGGGGCCTTTACAATGAGCAGTTCTTC.

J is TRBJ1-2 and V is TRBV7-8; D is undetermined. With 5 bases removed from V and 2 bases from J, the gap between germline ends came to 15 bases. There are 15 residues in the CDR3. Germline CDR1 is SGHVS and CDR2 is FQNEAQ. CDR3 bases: TGTGCCAGCAGCCGGGGAGGGCGGACGAACTATGGCTACACCTTC. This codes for CASSRGGRTNYGYTF.

The CDR3 region has the DNA TGTGCCAGCAGCCGCGGACAGGGAGGAGTCTATGGCTACACCTTC. Encoded protein: CASSRGQGGVYGYTF. The chain employs TRBV7-8 and TRBJ1-2; TRBD1 matches 8 bases. Germline V lookup: CDR1 SGHVS, CDR2 FQNEAQ. The CDR3 totals 15 residues. Trimming took 5 bases from V and 4 from J; bases not matched to a gene: 9.

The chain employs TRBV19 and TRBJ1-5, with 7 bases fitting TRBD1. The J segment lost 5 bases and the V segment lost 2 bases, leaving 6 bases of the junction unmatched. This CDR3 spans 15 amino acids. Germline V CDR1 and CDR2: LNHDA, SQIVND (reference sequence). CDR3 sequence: CASSISTGIDQPQHF. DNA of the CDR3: TGTGCCAGTAGTATATCGACAGGGATCGATCAGCCCCAGCATTTT.

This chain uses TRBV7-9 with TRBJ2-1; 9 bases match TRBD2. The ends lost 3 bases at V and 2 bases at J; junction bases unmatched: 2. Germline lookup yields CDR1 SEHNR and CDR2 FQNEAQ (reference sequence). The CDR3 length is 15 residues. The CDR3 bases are TGTGCCAGCAGCTTCAGCGGGGGGCCCTACAATGAGCAGTTCTTC. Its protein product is CASSFSGGPYNEQFF.

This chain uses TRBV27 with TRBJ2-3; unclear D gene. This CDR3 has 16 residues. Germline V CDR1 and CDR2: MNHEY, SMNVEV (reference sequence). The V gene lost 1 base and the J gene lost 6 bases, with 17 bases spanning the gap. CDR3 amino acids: CASSLYGSFAVDTQYF. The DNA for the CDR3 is TGTGCCAGCAGTTTATACGGCAGTTTCGCGGTGGATACGCAGTATTTT.

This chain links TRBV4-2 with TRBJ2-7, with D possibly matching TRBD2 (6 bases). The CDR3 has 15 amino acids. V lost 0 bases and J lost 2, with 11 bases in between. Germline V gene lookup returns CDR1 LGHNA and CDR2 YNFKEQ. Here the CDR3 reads CASSQDFPGAYEQYF. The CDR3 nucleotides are TGTGCCAGCAGCCAAGATTTCCCGGGGGCCTACGAGCAGTACTTC.

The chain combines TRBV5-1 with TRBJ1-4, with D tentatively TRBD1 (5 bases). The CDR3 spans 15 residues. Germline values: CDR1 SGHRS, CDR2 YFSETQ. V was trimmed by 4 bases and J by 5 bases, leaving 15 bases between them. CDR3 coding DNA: TGCGCCAGCAGCCAAGTAGCCGGGGGGAATGAAAAACTGTTTTTT. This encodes CASSQVAGGNEKLFF.

The CDR3 loop reads CASSLRGGFTKNIQYF. The CDR3 nucleotides are TGTGCCAGCAGCTTAAGGGGGGGCTTCACCAAAAACATTCAGTACTTC. The chain recombines TRBV7-3 with TRBJ2-4, with a tentative D call TRBD2 (7 bases). The CDR3 is 16 residues long. Germline CDR1 SGHTA, CDR2 FQGTGA. Deletions cut 1 base from V and 2 bases from J, with 12 bases between.

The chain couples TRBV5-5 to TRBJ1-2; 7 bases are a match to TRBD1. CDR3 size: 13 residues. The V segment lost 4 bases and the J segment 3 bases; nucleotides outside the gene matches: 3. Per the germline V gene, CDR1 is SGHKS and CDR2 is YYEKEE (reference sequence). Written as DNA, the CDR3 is TGTGCCAGCAGCCGGGGGACAGACTATGGCTACACCTTC. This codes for CASSRGTDYGYTF.

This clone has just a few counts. The CDR3 loop reads CASRSGQYNSPLHF. Written as DNA, the CDR3 is TGTGCCAGTCGATCAGGCCAGTATAATTCACCCCTCCACTTT. This chain joins TRBV19 and TRBJ1-6; D not certain. The V gene lost 8 bases and the J gene lost 4 bases, with 12 bases spanning the gap. Germline V gene lookup returns CDR1 LNHDA and CDR2 SQIVND (reference sequence). The CDR3 sequence is 14 residues long.

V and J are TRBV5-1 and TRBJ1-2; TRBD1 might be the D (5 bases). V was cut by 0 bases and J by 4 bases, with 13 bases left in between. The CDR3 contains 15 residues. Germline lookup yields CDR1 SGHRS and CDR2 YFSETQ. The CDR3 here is CASSLVAGPGYGYTF. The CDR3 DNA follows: TGCGCCAGCAGCTTGGTGGCAGGGCCGGGCTATGGCTACACCTTC.

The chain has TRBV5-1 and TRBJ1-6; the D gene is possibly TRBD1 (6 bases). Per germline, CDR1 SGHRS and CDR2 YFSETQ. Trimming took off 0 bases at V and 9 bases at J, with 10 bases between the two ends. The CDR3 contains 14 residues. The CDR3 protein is CASSLEQGSSPLHF. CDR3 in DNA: TGCGCCAGCAGCTTGGAACAGGGTAGTTCACCCCTCCACTTT.

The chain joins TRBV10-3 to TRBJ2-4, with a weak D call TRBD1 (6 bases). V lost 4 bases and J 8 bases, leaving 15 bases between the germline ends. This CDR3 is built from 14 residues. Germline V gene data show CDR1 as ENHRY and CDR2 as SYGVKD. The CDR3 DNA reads TGTGCCATCAGTGTTTCGGGGACAAGAGACATTCAGTACTTC. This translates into CAISVSGTRDIQYF.

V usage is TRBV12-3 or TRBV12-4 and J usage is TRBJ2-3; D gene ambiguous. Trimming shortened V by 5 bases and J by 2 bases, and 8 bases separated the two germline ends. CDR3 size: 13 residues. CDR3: CASSPSSTDTQYF. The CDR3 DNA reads TGTGCCAGCAGTCCATCATCCACAGATACGCAGTATTTT.

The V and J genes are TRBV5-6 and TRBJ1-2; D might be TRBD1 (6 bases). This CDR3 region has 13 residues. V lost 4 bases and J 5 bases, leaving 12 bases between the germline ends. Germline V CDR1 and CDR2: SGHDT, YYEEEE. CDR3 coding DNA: TGTGCCAGCAGCGCAGACAGGTTGTATGGCTACACCTTC. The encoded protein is CASSADRLYGYTF.

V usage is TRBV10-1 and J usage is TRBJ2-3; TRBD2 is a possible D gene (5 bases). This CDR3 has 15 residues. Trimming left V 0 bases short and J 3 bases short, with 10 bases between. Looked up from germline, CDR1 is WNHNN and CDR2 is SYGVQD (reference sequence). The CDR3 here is CASSESAGHTDTQYF. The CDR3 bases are TGCGCCAGCAGTGAGTCGGCGGGCCATACAGATACGCAGTATTTT.

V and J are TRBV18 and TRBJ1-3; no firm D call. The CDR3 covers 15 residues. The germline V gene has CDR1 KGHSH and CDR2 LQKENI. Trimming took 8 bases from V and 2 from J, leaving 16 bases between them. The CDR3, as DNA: TGTGCCAGCACACATTCCCGGGAGGCTGGAAACACCATATATTTT. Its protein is CASTHSREAGNTIYF.

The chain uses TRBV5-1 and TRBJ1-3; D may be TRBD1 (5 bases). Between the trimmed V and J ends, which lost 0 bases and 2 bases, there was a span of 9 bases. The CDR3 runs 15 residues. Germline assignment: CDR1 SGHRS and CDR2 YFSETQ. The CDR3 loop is CASSLAGLAGNTIYF. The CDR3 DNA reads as TGCGCCAGCAGCTTGGCAGGGTTAGCTGGAAACACCATATATTTT. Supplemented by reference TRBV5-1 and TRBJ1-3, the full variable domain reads KAGVTQTPRYLIKTRGQQVTLSCSPISGHRSVSWYQQTPGQGLQFLFEYFSETQRNKGNFPGRFSGRQFSNSRSEMNVSTLELGDSALYLCASSLAGLAGNTIYFGEGSWLTVV.

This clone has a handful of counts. CDR3 coding DNA: TGTGCCAGCAGCTTGGCGGGGCAGCCCCAGCATTTT. This gives the protein CASSLAGQPQHF. The chain carries TRBV5-5 and TRBJ1-5; D not certain. The length of the CDR3 is 12 residues. Germline-derived CDR1 and CDR2 are SGHKS and YYEKEE (reference sequence). V shed 0 bases and J shed 7 bases, with 5 bases lying between them.

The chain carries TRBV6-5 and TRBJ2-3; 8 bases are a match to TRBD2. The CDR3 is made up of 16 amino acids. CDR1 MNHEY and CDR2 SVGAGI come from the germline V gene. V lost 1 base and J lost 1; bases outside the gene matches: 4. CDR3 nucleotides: TGTGCCAGCAGTTACTTGGCGGGGGGCCGCACAGATACGCAGTATTTT. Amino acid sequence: CASSYLAGGRTDTQYF.

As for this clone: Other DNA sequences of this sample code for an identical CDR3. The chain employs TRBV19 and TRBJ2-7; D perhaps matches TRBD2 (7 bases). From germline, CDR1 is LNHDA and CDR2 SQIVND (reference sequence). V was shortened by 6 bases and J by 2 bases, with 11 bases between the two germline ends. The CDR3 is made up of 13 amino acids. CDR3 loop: CASSTGGPYEQYF. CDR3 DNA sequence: TGTGCCAGTAGCACCGGGGGGCCCTACGAGCAGTACTTC.

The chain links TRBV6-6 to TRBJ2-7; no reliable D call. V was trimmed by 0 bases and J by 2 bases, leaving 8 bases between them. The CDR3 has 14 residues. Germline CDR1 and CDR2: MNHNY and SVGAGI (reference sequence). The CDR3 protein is CASSYSIRAYEQYF. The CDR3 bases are TGTGCCAGCAGTTACTCCATACGCGCCTACGAGCAGTACTTC.

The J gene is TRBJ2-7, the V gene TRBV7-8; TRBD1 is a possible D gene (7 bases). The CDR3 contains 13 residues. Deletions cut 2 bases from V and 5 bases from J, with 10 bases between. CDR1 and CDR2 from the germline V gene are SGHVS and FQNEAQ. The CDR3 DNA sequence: TGTGCCAGCAGCTTAACAGGGGAGGACGAGCAGTACTTC. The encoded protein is CASSLTGEDEQYF.

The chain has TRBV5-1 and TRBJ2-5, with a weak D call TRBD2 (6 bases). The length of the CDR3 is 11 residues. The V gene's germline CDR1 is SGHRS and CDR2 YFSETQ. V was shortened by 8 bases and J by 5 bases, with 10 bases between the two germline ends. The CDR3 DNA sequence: TGCGCCAGTGGGGACTGGGAGACCCAGTACTTC. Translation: CASGDWETQYF. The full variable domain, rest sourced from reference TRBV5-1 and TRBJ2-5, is KAGVTQTPRYLIKTRGQQVTLSCSPISGHRSVSWYQQTPGQGLQFLFEYFSETQRNKGNFPGRFSGRQFSNSRSEMNVSTLELGDSALYLCASGDWETQYFGPGTRLLVL.